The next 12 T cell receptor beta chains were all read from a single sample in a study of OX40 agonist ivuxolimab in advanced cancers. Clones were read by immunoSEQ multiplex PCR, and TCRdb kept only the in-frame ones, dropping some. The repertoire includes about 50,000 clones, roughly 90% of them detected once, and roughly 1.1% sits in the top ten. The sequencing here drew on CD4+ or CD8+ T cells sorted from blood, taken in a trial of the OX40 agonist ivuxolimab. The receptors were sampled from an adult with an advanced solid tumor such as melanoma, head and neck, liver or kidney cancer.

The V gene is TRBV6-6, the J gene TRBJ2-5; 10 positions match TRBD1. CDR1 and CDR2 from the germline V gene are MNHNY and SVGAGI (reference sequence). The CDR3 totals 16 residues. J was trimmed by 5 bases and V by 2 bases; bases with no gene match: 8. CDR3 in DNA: TGTGCCAGCAGTTACGCTGGGACAGGGGAGGGGGAGACCCAGTACTTC. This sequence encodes CASSYAGTGEGETQYF.

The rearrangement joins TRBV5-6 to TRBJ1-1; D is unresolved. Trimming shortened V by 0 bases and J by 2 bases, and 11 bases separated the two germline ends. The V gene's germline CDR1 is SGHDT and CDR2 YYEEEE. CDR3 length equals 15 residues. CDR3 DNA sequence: TGTGCCAGCAGCTTGGGGACCCGGCCTAACACTGAAGCTTTCTTT. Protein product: CASSLGTRPNTEAFF.

CDR3 loop: CASRLPGQSSTEAFF. In nucleotides, the CDR3 is TGTGCCAGCAGACTTCCGGGACAAAGTTCCACTGAAGCTTTCTTT. V gene TRBV28 combines with J gene TRBJ1-1; possible D gene TRBD1, 6 bases. This CDR3 spans 15 amino acids. V was cut by 6 bases and J by 4 bases, with 18 bases left in between. Per germline, CDR1 MDHEN and CDR2 SYDVKM.

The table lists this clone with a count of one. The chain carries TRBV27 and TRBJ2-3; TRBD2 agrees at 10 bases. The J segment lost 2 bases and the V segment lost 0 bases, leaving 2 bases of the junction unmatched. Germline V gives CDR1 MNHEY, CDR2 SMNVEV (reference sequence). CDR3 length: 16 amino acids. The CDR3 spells CASSLSSGRATDTQYF. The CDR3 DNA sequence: TGTGCCAGCAGTTTATCAAGCGGGAGGGCCACAGATACGCAGTATTTT.

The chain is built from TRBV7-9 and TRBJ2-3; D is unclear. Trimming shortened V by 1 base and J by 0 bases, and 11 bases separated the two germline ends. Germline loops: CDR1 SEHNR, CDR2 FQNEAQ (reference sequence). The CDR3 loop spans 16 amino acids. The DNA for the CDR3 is TGTGCCAGCAGCTTAGGGTCAATACCTAGCACAGATACGCAGTATTTT. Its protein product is CASSLGSIPSTDTQYF.

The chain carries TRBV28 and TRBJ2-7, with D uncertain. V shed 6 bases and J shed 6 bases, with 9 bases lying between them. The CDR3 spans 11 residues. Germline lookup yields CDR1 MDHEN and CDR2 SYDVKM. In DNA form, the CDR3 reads TGTGCCAGCAGCCCAGATTCCGAGCAGTACTTC. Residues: CASSPDSEQYF.

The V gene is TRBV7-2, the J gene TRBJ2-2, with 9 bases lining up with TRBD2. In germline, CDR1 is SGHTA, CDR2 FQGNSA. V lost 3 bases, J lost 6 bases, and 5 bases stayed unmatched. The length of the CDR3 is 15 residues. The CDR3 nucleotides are TGTGCCAGCAGCTTCACCGGGACTAGCCCCGGGGAGCTGTTTTTT. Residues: CASSFTGTSPGELFF.

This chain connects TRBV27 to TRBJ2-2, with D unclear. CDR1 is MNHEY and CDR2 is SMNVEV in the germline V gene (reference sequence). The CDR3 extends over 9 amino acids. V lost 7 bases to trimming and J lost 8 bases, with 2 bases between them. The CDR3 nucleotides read TGTGCCAGCATAGGGGAGCTGTTTTTT. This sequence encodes CASIGELFF.

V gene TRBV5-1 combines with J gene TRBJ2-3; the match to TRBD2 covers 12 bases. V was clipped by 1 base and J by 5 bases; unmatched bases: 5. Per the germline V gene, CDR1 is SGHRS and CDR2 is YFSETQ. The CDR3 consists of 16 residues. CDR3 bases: TGCGCCAGCAGCTTGCGACTAGCGGGAGTAAGAGATACGCAGTATTTT. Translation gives CASSLRLAGVRDTQYF. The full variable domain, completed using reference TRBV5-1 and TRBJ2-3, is KAGVTQTPRYLIKTRGQQVTLSCSPISGHRSVSWYQQTPGQGLQFLFEYFSETQRNKGNFPGRFSGRQFSNSRSEMNVSTLELGDSALYLCASSLRLAGVRDTQYFGPGTRLTVL.

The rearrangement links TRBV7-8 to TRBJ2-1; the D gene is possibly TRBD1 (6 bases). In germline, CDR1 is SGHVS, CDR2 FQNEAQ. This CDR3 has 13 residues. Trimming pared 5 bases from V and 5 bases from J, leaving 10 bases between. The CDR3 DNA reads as TGTGCCAGCAGCATAGGGGACAACAATGAGCAGTTCTTC. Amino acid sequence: CASSIGDNNEQFF. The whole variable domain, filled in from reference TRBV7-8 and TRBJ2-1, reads GAGVSQSPRYKVAKRGQDVALRCDPISGHVSLFWYQQALGQGPEFLTYFQNEAQLDKSGLPSDRFFAERPEGSVSTLKIQRTQQEDSAVYLCASSIGDNNEQFFGPGTRLTVL.

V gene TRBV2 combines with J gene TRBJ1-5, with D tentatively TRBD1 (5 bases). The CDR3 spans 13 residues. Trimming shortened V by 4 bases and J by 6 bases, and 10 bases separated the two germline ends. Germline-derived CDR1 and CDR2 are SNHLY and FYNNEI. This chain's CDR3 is CASSAEGPQPQHF. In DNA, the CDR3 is TGTGCCAGCAGTGCCGAGGGACCTCAGCCCCAGCATTTT. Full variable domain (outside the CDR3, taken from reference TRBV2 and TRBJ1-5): EPEVTQTPSHQVTQMGQEVILRCVPISNHLYFYWYRQILGQKVEFLVSFYNNEISEKSEIFDDQFSVERPDGSNFTLKIRSTKLEDSAMYFCASSAEGPQPQHFGDGTRLSIL.

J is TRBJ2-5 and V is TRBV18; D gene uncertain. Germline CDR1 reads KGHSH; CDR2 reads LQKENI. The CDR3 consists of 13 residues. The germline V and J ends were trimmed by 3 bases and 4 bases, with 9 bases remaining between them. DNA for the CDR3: TGTGCCAGCTCACCCACCCTTTTAGAGACCCAGTACTTC. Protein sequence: CASSPTLLETQYF.